This record concerns one T cell receptor beta chain sequence. Original processing methods: Amplification from reference gene primers served as the basis for estimated nucleated cell counts. The assay was immunoSEQ multiplex PCR, and TCRdb's table has in-frame clones only and misses some. The V and J calls and clone size are taken from that table; D and trimming were inferred from the DNA. Of a few hundred thousand clones listed, 87% are singletons. The data stem from a study of blood T cell repertoires in COVID-19. Study overall: Italy, Spain and the United States were the sources of the convalescent and acute COVID-19 samples. PBMCs, B-cell-depleted T cells, or T cells were the source of the cDNA or gDNA that made up the material.

There are 14 residues in the CDR3. Looked up from germline, CDR1 is MNHEY and CDR2 is SVGAGI. Trimming cost V 6 bases and J 4 bases; bases outside gene matches: 7. The sequenced material came from peripheral blood. The TCR comes from a man between 18 and 29 years old with active or convalescent COVID-19. This chain links TRBV6-5 with TRBJ1-1; 8 bases are shared with TRBD1. CDR3 DNA sequence: TGTGCCAGCAGAAGGTCAGGGGGCCTCACTGAAGCTTTCTTT. Protein product: CASRRSGGLTEAFF.